This T cell receptor beta chain was captured by sequencing in a study of T cells expressing NK-cell markers. Study at large: The TCR beta repertoires originated in sorted CD3+CD56+NKG2C+, CD3+CD56+NKG2C- and CD3+CD56-NKG2C+ T cells. Study conclusions and caveats: NKG2C+ dominant clonotypes from several donors made up roughly 1.0-7.0% of CD8+ T cells. HCMV specificity of the expanded NKG2C+ T cell clones was not established.

As to this clonotype: The antigen remains unidentified.

From the 5' RACE reads, TCRdb lists one entry per CDR3 protein and no DNA. The sample table includes roughly 350,000 distinct CDR3 sequences. The clonotype originates from a man aged 18-75 years in good health. Sequenced: blood T cells: a sorted CD56 or NKG2C T cell subset, CD4+ or CD8+ T cells, or bulk PBMC T cells (not recorded which).

This CDR3 reads CASSVLGGALDTQYF. The V call is TRBV3-1, the J call TRBJ2-3; there is no DNA to check the TCRdb D call of TRBD1. Germline CDR1 reads LGHDT; CDR2 reads YNNKEL (reference sequence). This CDR3 spans 15 amino acids.